The source of this T cell receptor beta chain is a study of beta chain features in type 1 diabetes. Without exception, sorted populations had purity beyond 95%. Isolated RNA was reverse transcribed in full, so expressed TCRB transcripts were sequenced. Using immunoSEQ multiplex PCR, the repertoire was profiled, and TCRdb retains in-frame clones only, with some absent. Here the sample spans hundreds of thousands of clones, under 8.5% being singletons. CDR1 is MDHEN and CDR2 is SYDVKM in the germline V gene. Trimming took off 6 bases at V and 0 bases at J, with 18 bases between the two ends. This CDR3 region has 18 residues. This clone was counted at least ten times.

The V call is TRBV28, the J call TRBJ2-6; a weak D match, TRBD1 (6 bases). The receptor's source is a woman under 30 in good health. Sequencing was performed on central memory CD4+ T cells from blood. CDR3 DNA: TGTGCCAGCAGCCCGACCGGGACATTAAGCTCTGGGGCCAACGTCCTGACTTTC. This codes for CASSPTGTLSSGANVLTF.